The clone carrying this T cell receptor (beta chain) was observed a few times. Its antigen is not identified. These data originate in a study of T-cell reconstitution after alpha-beta-depleted transplantation in children. Notes on the study in general: Recipient T cells and thymic progenitors that survived were the source of the high TCRbeta diversity seen at day 60 in some patients. One year post-transplant, T-cell counts and diversity were largely derived from T cells produced anew. By about two months after transplant, alpha-beta T cells reportedly arose from several hundred graft clones that had expanded.

Trimming cost V 4 bases and J 4 bases, with 10 bases left between them. The CDR3 length is 12 residues. From germline, CDR1 is SQVTM and CDR2 ANQGSEA. Unique molecular identifiers were incorporated during preparation of the TCRbeta library. TCRdb processed the PCR reads anew with MiXCR; each CDR3 protein has one entry. This table has about 17,000 distinct CDR3 sequences, around an eighth appearing once. The origin of this receptor is a boy younger than two who had a stem cell transplant for Wiskott-Aldrich syndrome, so the T cells may come from the graft donor. Sequenced material: PBMCs, mostly from graft donor cells, taken 180 days after TCRalphabeta/CD19-depleted stem cell transplant. The chain recombines TRBV29-1 with TRBJ1-2; unclear D gene. The CDR3 DNA is TGCAGCGTTGGCCAGTCTCTCTATGGCTACACCTTC. It yields the protein CSVGQSLYGYTF.